The 17 T cell receptor beta chains reported below all come from one sample, sequenced in a study of blood T cell repertoires in COVID-19. TCRdb's table, derived via immunoSEQ multiplex PCR, lists solely in-frame clones and lacks some. The table shows about 140,000 clones, with roughly 89% occurring only once. Sequencing was performed on peripheral blood. The receptors here all came from a woman between 40 and 55 years old with acute or convalescent COVID-19.

V is TRBV14 and J is TRBJ2-1; possibly TRBD2 for D (6 bases). V lost 4 bases to trimming and J lost 0 bases, with 13 bases between them. The germline CDR1 and CDR2 sequences are SGHDN and FVKESK. CDR3 length: 16 amino acids. In DNA form, the CDR3 reads TGTGCCAGCAGCCTCGGGGCGGGATACTCCTACAATGAGCAGTTCTTC. Amino acids: CASSLGAGYSYNEQFF.

V usage is TRBV6-4 and J usage is TRBJ2-3; unclear D gene. The CDR3 covers 16 residues. CDR1 and CDR2 (germline): MRHNA, SNTAGT. V was trimmed by 3 bases and J by 0 bases, leaving 13 bases between them. CDR3 loop: CASSDFGDSSTDTQYF. CDR3 coding DNA: TGTGCCAGCAGTGATTTTGGAGACTCAAGCACAGATACGCAGTATTTT.

This chain joins TRBV6-2 or TRBV6-3 and TRBJ1-2; D unresolved. V lost 4 bases to trimming and J lost 4 bases, with 13 bases between them. CDR1 and CDR2 from the germline V gene are MNHEY and SVGEGT. The CDR3 covers 14 residues. The CDR3 DNA reads TGTGCCAGCAGTTCGAACCGGGCGGGCTATGGCTACACCTTC. This codes for CASSSNRAGYGYTF.

V usage is TRBV6-5 and J usage is TRBJ1-3; D uncertain. The CDR3 has 14 residues. CDR1 is MNHEY, CDR2 SVGAGI, per germline. Trimming shortened V by 3 bases and J by 3 bases, and 9 bases separated the two germline ends. This CDR3 is CASSYLGLGNTIYF. The CDR3 nucleotides read TGTGCCAGCAGTTATCTCGGACTTGGAAACACCATATATTTT.

The chain employs TRBV3-1 (or the pseudogene TRBV3-2) and TRBJ2-7; TRBD2 is a possible D gene (7 bases). This CDR3 comprises 14 residues. V was shortened by 7 bases and J by 1 base, with 14 bases between the two germline ends. The germline gives CDR1 LGHDT, CDR2 YNNKEL (reference sequence). DNA of the CDR3: TGTGCCAGCACTGTGAGGGGGGGTTCCTACGAGCAGTACTTC. Its translation: CASTVRGGSYEQYF.

This clone is a singleton in its sample. The chain has TRBV27 and TRBJ2-2, with D perhaps matching TRBD1 (5 bases). V lost 5 bases, J lost 5 bases, and 15 bases lay in between. Germline CDR1 and CDR2: MNHEY and SMNVEV (reference sequence). This CDR3 has 15 residues. The CDR3 nucleotides read TGTGCCAGCAGTCCCCAAACTCGACAGACCGGGGAGCTGTTTTTT. It yields the protein CASSPQTRQTGELFF.

The chain links TRBV27 to TRBJ1-4; possibly TRBD1 for D (5 bases). This CDR3 is 15 amino acids long. V was cut by 6 bases and J by 1 base, with 12 bases left in between. Germline V gene sequence: CDR1 MNHEY, CDR2 SMNVEV (reference sequence). This CDR3 reads CASSHRRLTNEKLFF. CDR3 DNA: TGTGCCAGCAGCCACAGGCGACTAACTAATGAAAAACTGTTTTTT.

This clone was recorded only once. This chain connects TRBV29-1 to TRBJ1-1, with TRBD1 matching 8 bases. This CDR3 spans 12 amino acids. Germline-derived CDR1 and CDR2 are SQVTM and ANQGSEA. V lost 4 bases, J lost 4 bases, and 2 bases stayed unmatched. The CDR3 sequence is CSVGQGSTEAFF. The CDR3 DNA reads as TGCAGCGTTGGACAGGGGAGCACTGAAGCTTTCTTT.

The DNA for the CDR3 is TGTGCCATCAGTGACCCGAATTCACCCCTCCACTTT. It is translated as CAISDPNSPLHF. The chain is built from TRBV10-3 and TRBJ1-6; D ambiguous. Per the germline V gene, CDR1 is ENHRY and CDR2 is SYGVKD. V gave up 3 bases and J gave up 7 bases, with 4 bases separating them. The CDR3 runs 12 residues.

The V and J genes are TRBV27 and TRBJ1-6; maybe TRBD1 (5 bases). Germline loops: CDR1 MNHEY, CDR2 SMNVEV (reference sequence). The CDR3 sequence is 14 residues long. Trimming removed 2 bases from V and 7 bases from J, with 9 bases in between. CDR3 residues: CASSLATANSPLHF. The CDR3 coding sequence is TGTGCCAGCAGTTTAGCGACAGCAAATTCACCCCTCCACTTT.

In this sample, this clone turned up once. The V and J genes are TRBV18 and TRBJ2-2; 10 bases line up with TRBD1. CDR1 KGHSH and CDR2 LQKENI come from the germline V gene. The CDR3 covers 16 residues. V trimming: 3 bases; J trimming: 5 bases; junction bases outside the gene matches: 6. CDR3 region: CASSPSTGGLTGELFF. In nucleotides, the CDR3 is TGTGCCAGCTCACCGTCGACAGGGGGCTTGACCGGGGAGCTGTTTTTT. Together with reference TRBV18 and TRBJ2-2, the CDR3 gives the full variable domain: NAGVMQNPRHLVRRRGQEARLRCSPMKGHSHVYWYRQLPEEGLKFMVYLQKENIIDESGMPKERFSAEFPKEGPSILRIQQVVRGDSAAYFCASSPSTGGLTGELFFGEGSRLTVL.

The chain combines TRBV7-2 with TRBJ1-6, with 10 positions matching TRBD1. After removal of 4 bases from V and 7 bases from J, the junction contained 4 bases not matched to a gene. From germline, CDR1 is SGHTA and CDR2 FQGNSA. The CDR3 totals 15 residues. The CDR3 DNA sequence: TGTGCCAGCAGCTCCCGGACAGGGGGAAATTCACCCCTCCACTTT. Translating gives CASSSRTGGNSPLHF.

This chain links TRBV5-1 with TRBJ2-5; TRBD2 agrees at 10 bases. Germline V gene lookup returns CDR1 SGHRS and CDR2 YFSETQ. V shed 4 bases and J 4 bases; nucleotides not matched to a gene: 10. This CDR3 has 16 residues. The DNA of the CDR3 is TGCGCCAGCAGCCCGCGTGTAGTAGCGGGGGGAGAGACCCAGTACTTC. Protein product: CASSPRVVAGGETQYF.

Of note for this clone: Other DNA sequences in the sample encode the same CDR3. This chain links TRBV3-1 (or the pseudogene TRBV3-2) with TRBJ2-2, with D possibly matching TRBD1 (6 bases). Germline assignment: CDR1 LGHDT and CDR2 YNNKEL (reference sequence). This CDR3 region has 14 residues. V lost 3 bases and J 6 bases, leaving 11 bases between the germline ends. The CDR3 protein is CASSQYGGAGELFF. The CDR3 DNA sequence: TGTGCCAGCAGCCAGTATGGGGGCGCCGGGGAGCTGTTTTTT.

This chain joins TRBV2 and TRBJ2-3; 13 bases align to TRBD2. The junction had 5 bases not matched to a gene; V was cut back by 0 bases and J by 2 bases. The CDR3 runs to 18 residues. Germline V gives CDR1 SNHLY, CDR2 FYNNEI. The CDR3 loop is CASSEASTSGGYTDTQYF. DNA for the CDR3: TGTGCCAGCAGTGAAGCCTCGACTAGCGGGGGGTACACAGATACGCAGTATTTT. The whole variable domain, filled in from reference TRBV2 and TRBJ2-3, reads EPEVTQTPSHQVTQMGQEVILRCVPISNHLYFYWYRQILGQKVEFLVSFYNNEISEKSEIFDDQFSVERPDGSNFTLKIRSTKLEDSAMYFCASSEASTSGGYTDTQYFGPGTRLTVL.

The rearrangement uses TRBV7-6 and TRBJ1-6; TRBD1 is a possible D gene (5 bases). Looked up from germline, CDR1 is SGHVS and CDR2 is FNYEAQ. This CDR3 comprises 15 residues. Trimming cost V 4 bases and J 5 bases, with 12 bases left between them. In DNA, the CDR3 is TGTGCCAGCAGCTCACAGGAAGGGGATAATTCACCCCTCCACTTT. This codes for CASSSQEGDNSPLHF.

In its sample, this clone was seen once. This chain joins TRBV28 and TRBJ1-3, with TRBD1 identical over 8 bases. CDR3 length: 16 amino acids. Trimming removed 5 bases from V and 3 bases from J; junction bases left unmatched: 9. Per the germline V gene, CDR1 is MDHEN and CDR2 is SYDVKM. For the CDR3, the DNA is TGTGCCAGCAGTCCGCAGGGGGCGCGAGGTGGAAACACCATATATTTT. Its translation: CASSPQGARGGNTIYF.